A selection of T cell receptor beta chains follows, all from one sample in a study of blood T cell repertoires in COVID-19. Only in-frame clones appear in the TCRdb table, and some are missing; sequencing was by immunoSEQ multiplex PCR. The table records roughly 68,000 clones, roughly nine tenths of them present only once. Sequencing was carried out using peripheral blood. Receptors were obtained from a woman in her fifties or sixties with active COVID-19. Each CDR3 is given with its conserved first and last residue. D genes are given only for firm matches. The size field is filled for only some rows; it gives once, few, many or a size class.

TRBV2	TRBJ2-3	once	.	CASGGTGADTQYF	TGTGCCAGCGGGGGCACCGGCGCAGATACGCAGTATTTT
TRBV7-8	TRBJ2-5	.	TRBD2	CASSFPAGGGETQYF	TGTGCCAGCAGCTTCCCAGCGGGAGGGGGAGAGACCCAGTACTTC
TRBV5-1	TRBJ1-2	.	TRBD1	CASSPGTGGVYGYTF	TGCGCCAGCAGCCCCGGGACAGGGGGCGTCTATGGCTACACCTTC
TRBV4-1	TRBJ1-6	.	TRBD1	CASSQLTGGSSYNSPLHF	TGCGCCAGCAGCCAGTTAACAGGGGGGAGCTCCTATAATTCACCCCTCCACTTT
TRBV2	TRBJ2-1	.	.	CASSGEAMQYNEQFF	TGTGCCAGCAGTGGGGAGGCAATGCAGTACAATGAGCAGTTCTTC
TRBV15	TRBJ1-2	.	TRBD1	CATSSVETGAEANYGYTF	TGTGCCACCAGCAGTGTTGAGACAGGGGCAGAAGCTAACTATGGCTACACCTTC
TRBV3-1/TRBV3-2	TRBJ2-7	few	.	CASSREYEQYF	TGTGCCAGCAGCCGGGAGTACGAGCAGTACTTC
TRBV5-5	TRBJ1-2	.	.	CASSYRQSSNYGYTF	TGTGCCAGCAGCTACAGACAGAGTTCTAACTATGGCTACACCTTC
TRBV5-1	TRBJ1-1	.	.	CASRSRENTEAFF	TGCGCCAGCAGGTCACGAGAGAACACTGAAGCTTTCTTT
TRBV7-8	TRBJ2-1	once	TRBD2	CASSPHRAGNSYNEQFF	TGTGCCAGCAGCCCACACAGAGCGGGGAACTCCTACAATGAGCAGTTCTTC
TRBV3-1/TRBV3-2	TRBJ1-5	.	.	CASSQDRNQPQHF	TGTGCCAGCAGCCAAGATCGGAATCAGCCCCAGCATTTT
TRBV5-1	TRBJ2-5	.	TRBD2	CASSVTSDRQETQYF	TGCGCCAGCAGCGTCACTAGCGATAGGCAAGAGACCCAGTACTTC
TRBV6-4	TRBJ2-2	once	.	CASSSGSYTGELFF	TGTGCCAGCAGTTCCGGGTCCTACACCGGGGAGCTGTTTTTT
TRBV5-1	TRBJ1-1	.	TRBD1	CASSLGSGGLEAFF	TGCGCCAGCAGCTTGGGGTCAGGGGGACTTGAAGCTTTCTTT
TRBV9	TRBJ2-3	once	TRBD2	CASSVGASGRDTQYF	TGTGCCAGCAGCGTAGGGGCTAGCGGGAGAGATACGCAGTATTTT
TRBV6-5	TRBJ2-5	.	.	CASSWGKSETQYF	TGTGCCAGCAGCTGGGGCAAATCAGAGACCCAGTACTTC
TRBV7-9	TRBJ2-7	.	TRBD1	CASSLWTGYLGYEQYF	TGTGCCAGCAGCTTATGGACAGGTTACCTCGGCTACGAGCAGTACTTC
TRBV10-2	TRBJ2-1	once	TRBD1	CASSSGTGYEQFF	TGCGCCAGCAGTTCCGGGACAGGGTATGAGCAGTTCTTC
TRBV6-5	TRBJ1-2	.	.	CASSKSYTSNYGYTF	TGTGCCAGCAGTAAGAGTTATACCTCTAACTATGGCTACACCTTC
TRBV5-1	TRBJ2-2	.	TRBD2	CASSSGLGAGELFF	TGCGCCAGCAGCTCCGGACTAGGCGCGGGGGAGCTGTTTTTT
TRBV30	TRBJ2-7	.	TRBD2	CAWASGRAYNSYEQYF	TGTGCCTGGGCTAGCGGGAGGGCTTACAACTCGTACGAGCAGTACTTC
TRBV6-5	TRBJ2-3	.	TRBD2	CASNLRGLAGDTQYF	TGTGCCAGCAACCTAAGGGGACTAGCGGGAGATACGCAGTATTTT
TRBV28	TRBJ2-1	.	TRBD2	CASSLGLAGGIFNEQFF	TGTGCCAGCAGTTTAGGGCTAGCGGGAGGCATTTTCAATGAGCAGTTCTTC
TRBV7-2	TRBJ2-7	.	.	CASSLGRLTYEQYF	TGTGCCAGCAGCTTAGGCAGGTTAACCTACGAGCAGTACTTC
TRBV11-2	TRBJ2-2	.	TRBD1	CASSEMTGANTGELFF	TGTGCCAGCAGCGAAATGACAGGGGCGAACACCGGGGAGCTGTTTTTT
TRBV5-1	TRBJ1-1	.	TRBD1	CASSSGQGSSEAFF	TGCGCCAGCAGCTCGGGACAGGGGTCTTCTGAAGCTTTCTTT
TRBV2	TRBJ1-1	.	.	CASSEVGGGTEAFF	TGTGCCAGCAGTGAAGTGGGAGGGGGAACTGAAGCTTTCTTT
TRBV6-1	TRBJ1-1	.	TRBD1	CASSETGGSEAFF	TGTGCCAGCAGTGAGACAGGGGGTTCTGAAGCTTTCTTT
TRBV9	TRBJ2-1	.	TRBD2	CASSVVGLAGYNEQFF	TGTGCCAGCAGCGTAGTAGGACTAGCGGGGTACAATGAGCAGTTCTTC
TRBV7-9	TRBJ2-7	.	TRBD1	CASSLGQGAVYEQYF	TGTGCCAGCAGCTTAGGGCAGGGGGCAGTTTACGAGCAGTACTTC
TRBV30	TRBJ2-1	.	TRBD2	CAWSLPGLAPYNEQFF	TGTGCCTGGAGTCTCCCGGGACTAGCGCCCTACAATGAGCAGTTCTTC
TRBV9	TRBJ1-5	.	.	CASSVGGISNQPQHF	TGTGCCAGCAGCGTAGGAGGGATTAGCAATCAGCCCCAGCATTTT
TRBV7-9	TRBJ2-7	.	TRBD1	CASSLVGWDRSSYEQYF	TGTGCCAGCAGCTTAGTGGGATGGGACAGGAGCTCCTACGAGCAGTACTTC
TRBV19	TRBJ2-6	.	TRBD2	CASSITGLVGSGANVLTF	TGTGCCAGTAGTATCACGGGACTAGTGGGCTCTGGGGCCAACGTCCTGACTTTC
TRBV3-1/TRBV3-2	TRBJ2-1	.	.	CASSQDLISYNEQFF	TGTGCCAGCAGCCAAGATCTAATTAGCTACAATGAGCAGTTCTTC
TRBV4-1	TRBJ2-1	.	TRBD2	CASSQELAGGWVNEQFF	TGCGCCAGCAGCCAAGAACTAGCGGGAGGTTGGGTCAATGAGCAGTTCTTC
TRBV19	TRBJ2-7	.	TRBD1	CASSWGQSYEQYF	TGTGCCAGTAGTTGGGGACAGAGCTACGAGCAGTACTTC
TRBV29-1	TRBJ2-1	.	TRBD2	CSVDLAGGLNEQFF	TGCAGCGTTGATCTAGCGGGTGGGCTCAATGAGCAGTTCTTC
TRBV27	TRBJ2-2	.	TRBD1	CASSWQGAFDTGELFF	TGTGCCAGCAGTTGGCAGGGGGCGTTTGACACCGGGGAGCTGTTTTTT
TRBV2	TRBJ2-1	.	.	CASTDRNEQFF	TGTGCCAGCACCGACAGAAATGAGCAGTTCTTC
TRBV4-1	TRBJ2-7	.	.	CASSQPGKRYEQYF	TGCGCCAGCAGCCAACCGGGGAAGAGGTACGAGCAGTACTTC
TRBV4-2	TRBJ2-7	.	.	CASSQESSTAYEQYF	TGTGCCAGCAGCCAAGAAAGTAGTACAGCCTACGAGCAGTACTTC
TRBV14	TRBJ2-1	once	.	CASSQGYQGRSREQFF	TGTGCCAGCAGCCAAGGGTATCAGGGTCGGTCCAGGGAGCAGTTCTTC
TRBV30	TRBJ2-5	.	.	CAWSVLRVEETQYF	TGTGCCTGGAGTGTACTTCGCGTTGAAGAGACCCAGTACTTC
TRBV19	TRBJ1-5	.	.	CASSQAQSIGNQPQHF	TGTGCCAGTAGCCAAGCACAGAGCATAGGCAATCAGCCCCAGCATTTT
TRBV24-1	TRBJ1-2	.	.	CATSDLQSSEGVGGYTF	TGTGCCACCAGTGATTTACAATCTAGTGAGGGAGTAGGCGGCTACACCTTC
TRBV28	TRBJ2-7	.	TRBD1	CASSRTGEEYF	TGTGCCAGCAGTCGGACAGGGGAGGAGTACTTC
TRBV6-1	TRBJ2-7	.	.	CASSESPGLHYEQYF	TGTGCCAGCAGTGAAAGTCCCGGACTCCACTACGAGCAGTACTTC
TRBV5-1	TRBJ2-3	.	TRBD1	CASSGDSGMVTQYF	TGCGCCAGCAGCGGGGACAGCGGCATGGTTACGCAGTATTTT
TRBV9	TRBJ1-3	.	.	CASSQTGFGNTIYF	TGTGCCAGCAGCCAAACAGGGTTTGGAAACACCATATATTTT
TRBV3-1/TRBV3-2	TRBJ1-1	once	.	CASSLGLMNTEAFF	TGTGCCAGCAGCCTGGGACTGATGAACACTGAAGCTTTCTTT
TRBV30	TRBJ2-7	medium-sized	.	CAWSEGGYEQYF	TGTGCCTGGAGTGAAGGGGGTTACGAGCAGTACTTC
TRBV5-8	TRBJ2-3	.	.	CASSFGGWETDTQYF	TGTGCCAGCAGCTTCGGGGGTTGGGAGACAGATACGCAGTATTTT
TRBV24-1	TRBJ2-2	.	TRBD2	CATSGTSGMNTGELFF	TGTGCCACCAGCGGGACTAGCGGGATGAACACCGGGGAGCTGTTTTTT